The clone carrying this TCR beta chain was observed a few times. Its antigen is currently unknown. As part of library construction, unique molecular identifiers were attached to individual cDNA molecules. TCRdb re-called the 5' RACE reads through MiXCR, storing one row per CDR3 protein. The sample includes more than 95,000 distinct CDR3 sequences, around 10% of them seen just once. The data were taken from a study of early T cells in non-severe SARS-CoV-2 infection. Overall study context: The input, bulk RNA from unsorted whole blood, was sequenced, and chains were unpaired. Broader study findings: The VDJdb matching leaned toward anti-spike CD8 responses and overlooked private and CD4 specificities.

The CDR3 has 12 amino acids. Germline assignment: CDR1 SGHAT and CDR2 FQNNGV. Trimming pared 9 bases from V and 3 bases from J, leaving 6 bases between. Sequencing was performed on whole blood, taken at baseline. This chain uses TRBV11-2 with TRBJ1-6; no reliable D call. This sequence was found in an adult who was a healthcare worker with PCR-confirmed SARS-CoV-2 infection or an uninfected control (not recorded which). The CDR3 bases are TGTGCCAGTCAGCTCTATAATTCACCCCTCCACTTT. This sequence encodes CASQLYNSPLHF.